These 7 T cell receptor beta chains share one sample of origin, sequenced in a study of shared T cell receptors in the human thymus. Using immunoSEQ multiplex PCR, the repertoire was profiled, and TCRdb retains in-frame clones only, with some absent. The sample carries 500,000 to 550,000 clones, around 78% recorded once. These data are also associated with another study on human thymus T cells.

Sequenced input: thymocytes. These receptors all come from a boy under two years old with a congenital heart defect.

The rearrangement links TRBV5-4 to TRBJ2-7; D perhaps matches TRBD1 (6 bases). Germline V gene lookup returns CDR1 SGHNT and CDR2 YYREEE (reference sequence). The length of the CDR3 is 15 residues. The germline V and J ends were trimmed by 4 bases and 7 bases, with 21 bases remaining between them. CDR3 DNA sequence: TGTGCCAGCAGCGGGGGCGAGAAGCAGGGTAGAGAGCAGTACTTC. Encoded protein: CASSGGEKQGREQYF.

This clone appeared a few times. The chain carries TRBV6-5 and TRBJ2-2; D unclear. The CDR3 is 12 residues long. Germline V gene sequence: CDR1 MNHEY, CDR2 SVGAGI. The ends were cut back, 6 bases at V and 4 bases at J, with 6 bases in the middle. CDR3: CASSRGTGELFF. The CDR3 DNA reads as TGTGCCAGCAGCCGCGGCACCGGGGAGCTGTTTTTT.

V and J are TRBV5-8 and TRBJ2-5; 9 positions agree with TRBD2. The CDR3 length is 16 residues. V was pared by 4 bases and J by 3 bases, with 10 bases of the junction left unmatched. Germline loops: CDR1 SGHTS, CDR2 YDEGEE. The chain's CDR3 is CASSPCRPSGKETQYF. In nucleotides, the CDR3 is TGTGCCAGCAGCCCCTGTAGGCCTAGCGGGAAAGAGACCCAGTACTTC.

The rearrangement links TRBV11-2 to TRBJ2-7, with 9 bases that match TRBD2. This CDR3 is built from 17 residues. From germline, CDR1 is SGHAT and CDR2 FQNNGV. The V gene end was trimmed by 0 bases and the J gene end by 3 bases; junction bases not matched to a gene: 9. In DNA, the CDR3 is TGTGCCAGCAGCTTAGATTGGAGTAGCGGGAGAGTCTACGAGCAGTACTTC. Amino acid sequence: CASSLDWSSGRVYEQYF.

This chain uses TRBV29-1 with TRBJ2-7, with 7 bases lining up with TRBD1. The ends lost 3 bases at V and 0 bases at J; junction bases unmatched: 8. The germline V gene has CDR1 SQVTM and CDR2 ANQGSEA. The CDR3 runs 15 residues. CDR3 DNA sequence: TGCAGCGTTGAGGAATGGACAGGAAGCTCCTACGAGCAGTACTTC. Residues: CSVEEWTGSSYEQYF.

The chain has TRBV27 and TRBJ2-3, with 8 bases aligning to TRBD2. The CDR3 length is 15 residues. Germline lookup yields CDR1 MNHEY and CDR2 SMNVEV (reference sequence). The trim removed 6 bases at V and 3 bases at J, leaving 8 bases unmatched. The CDR3 region has the DNA TGTGCCAGCAGGCTCCGGACTAGCTCTACAGATACGCAGTATTTT. Translated, it gives CASRLRTSSTDTQYF.

V and J are TRBV9 and TRBJ1-4; no definite D call. In germline, CDR1 is SGDLS, CDR2 YYNGEE. The CDR3 contains 19 residues. Trimming removed 0 bases at V and 7 bases at J, with 25 bases between. CDR3 sequence: CASSVGPHSPLRSVEKLFF. As DNA, the CDR3 is TGTGCCAGCAGCGTAGGGCCGCATTCTCCCCTCCGTTCCGTTGAAAAACTGTTTTTT.